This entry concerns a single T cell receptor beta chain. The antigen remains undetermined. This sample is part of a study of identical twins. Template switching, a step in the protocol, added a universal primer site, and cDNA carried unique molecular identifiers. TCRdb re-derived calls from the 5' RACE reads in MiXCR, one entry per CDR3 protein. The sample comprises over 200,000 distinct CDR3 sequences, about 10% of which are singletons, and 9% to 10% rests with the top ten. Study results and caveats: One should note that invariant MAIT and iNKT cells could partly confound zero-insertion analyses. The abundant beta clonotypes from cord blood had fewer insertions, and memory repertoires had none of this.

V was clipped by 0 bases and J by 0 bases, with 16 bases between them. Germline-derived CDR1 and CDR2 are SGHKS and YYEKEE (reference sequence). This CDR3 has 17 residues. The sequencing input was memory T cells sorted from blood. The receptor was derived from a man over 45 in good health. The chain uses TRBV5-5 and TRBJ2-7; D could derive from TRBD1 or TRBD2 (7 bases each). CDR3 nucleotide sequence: TGTGCCAGCAGCTTGGTCGCCAGGGGGGGGAGCTCCTACGAGCAGTACTTC. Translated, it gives CASSLVARGGSSYEQYF.